Listed below are T cell receptor beta chains from one sample, sequenced in a study of identical twins. Using its own MiXCR run on the 5' RACE reads, TCRdb lists one record per CDR3 protein. The table lists 200,000 to 250,000 distinct CDR3 sequences, around 6.9% of them singletons. A further study also used this sample, focusing on yellow fever vaccine responses in identical twins.

Sequenced: memory (CD45RO+) T cells sorted from blood. These TCRs come from a woman between 18 and 29 years old in good health. CDR3s include the opening cysteine and the closing phenylalanine or tryptophan. D genes are given only for firm matches. Clone size is not always given. Where it is, it says once, few, many or a class for expanded clones.

j_gene	v_gene	d_gene	abundance	CDR3nt	CDR3aa
TRBJ2-3	TRBV4-1	-	many	TGCGCCAGCAGCCCCAATCTCCTAGGAAGAGCCCGGACGCAGTATTTT	CASSPNLLGRARTQYF
TRBJ1-2	TRBV10-3	TRBD1	-	TGTGCCATCAGTGAGACCGGGACAGGGGGCGATGGCTACACCTTC	CAISETGTGGDGYTF
TRBJ2-2	TRBV7-3	-	few	TGTGCCAGCAGCTTTAAGGAGGGCGGGGAGCTGTTTTTT	CASSFKEGGELFF
TRBJ1-3	TRBV12-3/TRBV12-4	-	-	TGTGCCAGCAGTTTAGCAGTCTCTGGAAACACCATATATTTT	CASSLAVSGNTIYF
TRBJ2-7	TRBV21-1	-	few	TGTGCCAGCAGCAAAATGGGACTAGCGGGAGCCTACGAGCAGTACTTC	CASSKMGLAGAYEQYF
TRBJ1-1	TRBV14	-	-	TGTGCCAGCAGCCAAGATCCACAGGGTTTGGGGACTGAAGCTTTCTTT	CASSQDPQGLGTEAFF
TRBJ2-3	TRBV27	-	-	TGTGCCAGCAGTTTACGGATGAGCACAGATACGCAGTATTTT	CASSLRMSTDTQYF
TRBJ2-3	TRBV7-9	-	few	TGTGCCAGCAGCACAAGGGGGGCCGGGGATACGCAGTATTTT	CASSTRGAGDTQYF
TRBJ1-1	TRBV3-1	TRBD1	-	TGTGCCAGCAGCCGACGGACAGGGGGCGCGGGCACTGAAGCTTTCTTT	CASSRRTGGAGTEAFF
TRBJ2-5	TRBV20-1	-	few	TGCAGTGCTAGAGCCCACGCCGGCGTATTGTACCAAGAGACCCAGTACTTC	CSARAHAGVLYQETQYF
TRBJ1-2	TRBV6-2/TRBV6-3	TRBD1	few	TGTGCCAGCAGTCCCGGACAGGCTTATTACTATGGCTACACCTTC	CASSPGQAYYYGYTF
TRBJ2-5	TRBV6-1	-	many	TGTGCCAGCGATGAACGAGAGACCCAGTACTTC	CASDERETQYF
TRBJ2-3	TRBV5-4	-	few	TGTGCCAGCAGTAGAAGGGGCGGACCACCCCGCACAGATACGCAGTATTTT	CASSRRGGPPRTDTQYF
TRBJ1-4	TRBV27	-	many	TGTGCCAGCAGTTTATCTCTCGGCCAAGCAACTAATGAAAAACTGTTTTTT	CASSLSLGQATNEKLFF
TRBJ2-3	TRBV9	TRBD2	few	TGTGCCAGCAGCATTGGACTAGCTTCCACAGATACGCAGTATTTT	CASSIGLASTDTQYF
TRBJ2-7	TRBV20-1	-	few	TGCAGTGCTCCCATGTTGGGGGACGCCGAGCAGTACTTC	CSAPMLGDAEQYF
TRBJ1-6	TRBV3-1	-	-	TGTGCCAGCAGCCAGACACAGGGAGGGACACCCCTCCACTTT	CASSQTQGGTPLHF
TRBJ2-1	TRBV27	TRBD1	many	TGTGCCAGCATCGGTGGGACAGGGGAGTTCTTC	CASIGGTGEFF
TRBJ2-5	TRBV11-2	-	many	TGTGCCAGCAGCTTAATGTCGGAGACCCAGTACTTC	CASSLMSETQYF
TRBJ1-1	TRBV6-6	-	-	TGTGCCAGCAAGATATTAGAAGGCGAAGCTTTCTTT	CASKILEGEAFF
TRBJ2-2	TRBV14	-	few	TGTGCCAGCAGCCAACTCAAGTCGAACACCGGGGAGCTGTTTTTT	CASSQLKSNTGELFF
TRBJ1-1	TRBV9	-	-	TGTGCCAGCAGCGTTGACCAACAGGGTTCGGGGGAGGACACTGAAGCTTTCTTT	CASSVDQQGSGEDTEAFF
TRBJ2-2	TRBV5-1	TRBD1	many	TGCGCCAGCAGCTTGGGACAGGGGGCCCTGGACTACCTCGGTTTCGGGGAGCTGTTTTTT	CASSLGQGALDYLGFGELFF
TRBJ1-4	TRBV29-1	-	many	TGCAGCGTTTCCTCTACGGGAGAAAAACTGTTTTTT	CSVSSTGEKLFF
TRBJ2-5	TRBV18	TRBD1	-	TGTGCCAGCTCACCACCGGGACAGGGGAGGAAGACCCAGTACTTC	CASSPPGQGRKTQYF
TRBJ2-7	TRBV4-1	-	few	TGCGCCAGCAGCCAATCCCTCGACGTAAGCTACGAGCAGTACTTC	CASSQSLDVSYEQYF
TRBJ2-6	TRBV7-9	-	-	TGTGCCAGCGGACCGTCTGGGGCCAACGTCCTGACTTTC	CASGPSGANVLTF
TRBJ2-3	TRBV4-3	TRBD2	-	TGCGCCAGCAGCCAAGGGAGCGGGAGGTTCCCAGATACGCAGTATTTT	CASSQGSGRFPDTQYF
TRBJ1-2	TRBV6-5	TRBD1	-	TGTGCCAGCAGTTACTCGGGACAGGGCGATGGCTACACCTTC	CASSYSGQGDGYTF
TRBJ1-5	TRBV21-1	-	many	TGTGCCAGCAGCAAATATAAAGAGGGAGCCGTCCGGGAGGGTCAGCCCCAGCATTTT	CASSKYKEGAVREGQPQHF
TRBJ2-1	TRBV29-1	TRBD2	many	TGCAGCACTGCGGGTAGCGGGGGTTTTGTTGAGCAGTTCTTC	CSTAGSGGFVEQFF
TRBJ2-5	TRBV12-3/TRBV12-4	-	many	TGTGCCAGCAGTACGAGACAAGAGACCCAGTACTTC	CASSTRQETQYF
TRBJ2-7	TRBV13	-	few	TGTGCCAGCAGGCCCCAAGGAGGAGCCTACGAGCAGTACTTC	CASRPQGGAYEQYF
TRBJ2-2	TRBV12-3/TRBV12-4	TRBD2	many	TGTGCCAGCAGTCCGCTTGGGCTAGCGGGGGTTACCGGGGAGCTGTTTTTT	CASSPLGLAGVTGELFF
TRBJ2-3	TRBV7-3	TRBD2	few	TGTGCCAGCAGCTTAATGGGAGGGAAAGCGTCCACAGATACGCAGTATTTT	CASSLMGGKASTDTQYF
TRBJ2-7	TRBV5-1	-	few	TGCGCCAGCAGCTTGGAGGGGGGTAAGGCTCCCGAGCAGTACTTC	CASSLEGGKAPEQYF
TRBJ2-7	TRBV20-1	TRBD2	-	TGCAGTGCCCAAGCCATGACTAGCGGGAGTATGCTCGAGCAGTACTTC	CSAQAMTSGSMLEQYF
TRBJ2-3	TRBV20-1	TRBD1	-	TGCAGTGCTCCCGGGACAGGACCTTCGGATACGCAGTATTTT	CSAPGTGPSDTQYF
TRBJ2-3	TRBV10-2	TRBD2	few	TGCGCCAGCAGTACCCCGAGCGGGGCTAGCACAGATACGCAGTATTTT	CASSTPSGASTDTQYF
TRBJ1-1	TRBV6-2/TRBV6-3	-	-	TGTGCCAGCAGTTACTGGGGGGCTCGCGCTGAAGCTTTCTTT	CASSYWGARAEAFF
TRBJ1-5	TRBV15	-	-	TGTGCCACCAGCAGAGATCATTATAGCAATCAGCCCCAGCATTTT	CATSRDHYSNQPQHF
TRBJ2-2	TRBV12-3/TRBV12-4	-	many	TGTGCCAGCAGTTACCCCGGGGAGCTGTTTTTT	CASSYPGELFF